These 3 T cell receptor beta chains were sequenced from one sample in a study of T cell responses to AZD1222 COVID-19 vaccine. The data were produced by immunoSEQ multiplex PCR, yet TCRdb's version contains in-frame clones alone and is incomplete. Of 60,000 to 70,000 clones in the sample, roughly four fifths were seen once. The sequencing used peripheral blood, collected on day 0 of AZD1222 vaccination. The receptors were sampled from an adult in good health.

The chain links TRBV10-3 to TRBJ1-1, with a tentative D call TRBD1 (6 bases). This CDR3 is built from 14 residues. Germline CDR1 reads ENHRY; CDR2 reads SYGVKD. V lost 7 bases, J lost 3 bases, and 15 bases lay in between. The CDR3: CAIMRTAQHTEAFF. CDR3 in DNA: TGTGCCATCATGAGGACAGCGCAACACACTGAAGCTTTCTTT.

The rearrangement links TRBV4-1 to TRBJ1-1; D may be TRBD1 (5 bases). Trimming removed 8 bases from V and 0 bases from J, with 13 bases in between. The length of the CDR3 is 14 residues. The germline CDR1 and CDR2 sequences are MGHRA and YSYEKL. The CDR3, as DNA: TGCGCCAGCGGCTGGAGGGGAATGAACACTGAAGCTTTCTTT. It is translated as CASGWRGMNTEAFF.

J is TRBJ2-3 and V is TRBV6-5, with D possibly called TRBD1 or TRBD2 (5 bases each). Trimming left V 7 bases short and J 2 bases short, with 13 bases between. Germline V gene data show CDR1 as MNHEY and CDR2 as SVGAGI. The CDR3 is 14 residues long. The CDR3 DNA reads TGTGCCAGCAACCGACGGGACGCCACAGATACGCAGTATTTT. Translating it yields CASNRRDATDTQYF.